One T cell receptor beta chain is described in this entry. The CDR3 is made up of 17 amino acids. CDR1 and CDR2 from the germline V gene are LGHNA and YNFKEQ. V lost 1 base and J lost 5, with 17 bases in between. This sample is part of a study of T cell changes during pregnancy in multiple sclerosis. TCRdb's table, derived via immunoSEQ multiplex PCR, lists solely in-frame clones and lacks some. The sample gives about 75,000 clones, approximately 93% of which show up once; more than 0.12% is in the top ten. The chain uses TRBV4-2 and TRBJ2-2; possibly TRBD2 for D (6 bases). This TCR was sampled from a female donor with multiple sclerosis, enrolled in a pregnancy study. The sequencing used CD4+ T cells from peripheral blood mononuclear cells, collected after pregnancy. DNA of the CDR3: TGTGCCAGCAGCCAAGTGTCCTCACTAGCCTCTACCGGGGAGCTGTTTTTT. It specifies CASSQVSSLASTGELFF.